This is a list of T cell receptor beta chains from one sample in a study of T cell responses to AZD1222 COVID-19 vaccine. Generated by immunoSEQ multiplex PCR, the TCRdb table keeps only in-frame clones and is missing some. The table lists tens of thousands of clones, around 83% of them singletons. Sequencing used peripheral blood, obtained on day 0 of AZD1222 vaccination. All receptors derive from an adult in good health. Both conserved end residues are part of each CDR3. The order of the fields is D gene, clone size, V gene, J gene, CDR3 DNA, CDR3 protein. D genes are given only for firm matches. Clone size is not always given. Where it is, it says once, few, many or a class for expanded clones.

>NA|NA|TRBV6-5|TRBJ1-2
TGTGCCAGCAGTTACTCAAGAAACGGAAACTATGGCTACACCTTC
CASSYSRNGNYGYTF
>TRBD2|few|TRBV28|TRBJ2-1
TGTGCCAGCGGGACTAGCGGGGGGGACAATGAGCAGTTCTTC
CASGTSGGDNEQFF
>NA|NA|TRBV6-5|TRBJ1-5
TGTGCCAGCAGTCAGCAGTATAGCAATCAGCCCCAGCATTTT
CASSQQYSNQPQHF
>NA|NA|TRBV5-4|TRBJ2-5
TGTGCCAGCTCTCCAGGGACCAGGGAGACCCAGTACTTC
CASSPGTRETQYF
>TRBD2|few|TRBV11-2|TRBJ2-2
TGTGCCAGCAGCATGACTTCGGGACTAGCTACCGGGGAGCTGTTTTTT
CASSMTSGLATGELFF
>NA|NA|TRBV7-2|TRBJ1-5
TGTGCCAGCAGCTTTAGGGATGCCAATCAGCCCCAGCATTTT
CASSFRDANQPQHF
>NA|NA|TRBV6-5|TRBJ2-1
TGTGCCAGTTTCGGAATATTTAGGGACTTTGAGCAGTTCTTC
CASFGIFRDFEQFF
>NA|NA|TRBV19|TRBJ1-1
TGTGCCAGTATGTACACCGGAGGGGGGTGGAGGACTGAAGCTTTCTTT
CASMYTGGGWRTEAFF
>TRBD1|NA|TRBV5-4|TRBJ1-1
TGTGCCAGCAGCTGGGACAGGGGAAACACTGAAGCTTTCTTT
CASSWDRGNTEAFF
>NA|NA|TRBV7-2|TRBJ1-2
TGTGCCAGCAGCTCTCACAGGGACAACTATGGCTACACCTTC
CASSSHRDNYGYTF
>NA|NA|TRBV24-1|TRBJ1-5
TGTGCCACCAGTGATCCTAGGGTGGGAAATCAGCCCCAGCATTTT
CATSDPRVGNQPQHF
>TRBD2|NA|TRBV7-3|TRBJ2-1
TGTGCCAGCAGCTTAAACGCGGGAGCCCATTCTGGTGAGCAGTTCTTC
CASSLNAGAHSGEQFF
>NA|NA|TRBV10-3|TRBJ2-1
TGTGCCAGCGGGGTGGGGGAGCTGGTTGAGCAGTTCTTC
CASGVGELVEQFF
>NA|NA|TRBV5-5|TRBJ1-2
TGTGCCAGCAGCTTGGCGCAGGGTCACTATGGCTACACCTTC
CASSLAQGHYGYTF
>NA|once|TRBV19|TRBJ2-5
TGTGCCAGTACTAGTCAGGGGTCCCCGACCCAGTACTTC
CASTSQGSPTQYF
>NA|few|TRBV28|TRBJ2-7
TGTGCCAGCAGTGGGGCTTTGTACGAGCAGTACTTC
CASSGALYEQYF
>TRBD2|NA|TRBV7-2|TRBJ2-3
TGTGCCAGCAGCTTAGTGACTCTAGCGGGAGGAGTAGATACGCAGTATTTT
CASSLVTLAGGVDTQYF
>TRBD1|NA|TRBV28|TRBJ1-1
TGTGCCAGCAGTTTAGGACAGGGCACTGAAGCTTTCTTT
CASSLGQGTEAFF
>NA|NA|TRBV2|TRBJ2-1
TGTGCCAGCAGACGGGAAGCCCCCTCCTCCAATGAGCAGTTCTTC
CASRREAPSSNEQFF
>TRBD2|NA|TRBV27|TRBJ2-1
TGTGCCAGCAGTCCTCGAGGTAGCGGGAGGGGTGACAATGAGCAGTTCTTC
CASSPRGSGRGDNEQFF
>NA|once|TRBV25-1|TRBJ1-6
TGTGCCAGCAGTCCTCGGACAGATTCACCCCTCCACTTT
CASSPRTDSPLHF
>NA|NA|TRBV7-8|TRBJ2-1
TGTGCCAGCAGCCTTCGGACCGGCTACAATGAGCAGTTCTTC
CASSLRTGYNEQFF
>NA|NA|TRBV30|TRBJ2-2
TGTGCCTGGAAGGAGGCCGGGGAGCTGTTTTTT
CAWKEAGELFF
>TRBD1|NA|TRBV6-6|TRBJ1-2
TGTGCCAGCAGTTACCCTACGACAGGGGGCAATGGCTACACCTTC
CASSYPTTGGNGYTF
>NA|NA|TRBV27|TRBJ1-1
TGTGCCAGCAGTCGGGATAGGGTAAGACTAACTCCAAATGAAGCTTTCTTT
CASSRDRVRLTPNEAFF
>TRBD2|NA|TRBV27|TRBJ2-3
TGTGCCAGCAGTTCCGGGACTAGCGGATACACAGATACGCAGTATTTT
CASSSGTSGYTDTQYF
>NA|NA|TRBV4-1|TRBJ1-1
TGCGCCAGCAGCCAGACCACTGAAGCTTTCTTT
CASSQTTEAFF
>TRBD2|NA|TRBV3-1/TRBV3-2|TRBJ2-5
TGTGCCAGCAGCCAAGATGGGGGACTAGCGGGGGCCATGACCCAGTACTTC
CASSQDGGLAGAMTQYF
>NA|NA|TRBV3-1/TRBV3-2|TRBJ2-3
TGTGCCAGCAGCCAAGAGAACCTCGGTGGGGATACGCAGTATTTT
CASSQENLGGDTQYF
>NA|few|TRBV25-1|TRBJ1-1
TGTGCCAGCAGCCAGCCGGGGGCGCGGACTGAAGCTTTCTTT
CASSQPGARTEAFF
>TRBD1|NA|TRBV4-1|TRBJ1-1
TGCGCCAGCAGCCAGGAGACAGGGGGGTCTTTCTTT
CASSQETGGSFF
>NA|NA|TRBV7-8|TRBJ1-2
TGTGCCAGCAGCTTTGGTCAGGGTAACTATGGCTACACCTTC
CASSFGQGNYGYTF
>NA|NA|TRBV11-3|TRBJ2-2
TGTGCCAGCAGCGACGGAATTGGACAGCACACCGGGGAGCTGTTTTTT
CASSDGIGQHTGELFF
>TRBD2|few|TRBV4-1|TRBJ2-7
TGCGCCAGCAGCCAAGTGAGAGCGGGAGACTACGAGCAGTACTTC
CASSQVRAGDYEQYF
>TRBD2|once|TRBV4-1|TRBJ2-1
TGCGCCAGCAGCCGGACTAGCTTGGATGAGCAGTTCTTC
CASSRTSLDEQFF
>NA|NA|TRBV7-2|TRBJ1-2
TGTGCCAGCAGATTGACAGGCCTTACCTATGGCTACACCTTC
CASRLTGLTYGYTF
>NA|NA|TRBV5-1|TRBJ2-2
TGCGCCAGCAGCACCGGGACGATCGACACCGGGGAGCTGTTTTTT
CASSTGTIDTGELFF
>TRBD2|NA|TRBV13|TRBJ2-5
TGTGCCAGCAGAACCGGGACTAGCGGAGCTCAAGAGACCCAGTACTTC
CASRTGTSGAQETQYF
>TRBD2|NA|TRBV24-1|TRBJ2-1
TGTGCCACCAGGACTAGCGGGACAGACAATGAGCAGTTCTTC
CATRTSGTDNEQFF
>NA|NA|TRBV28|TRBJ2-7
TGTGCCAGCAGTTATGGGAGTCCCTACGAGCAGTACTTC
CASSYGSPYEQYF
>NA|NA|TRBV5-1|TRBJ1-4
TGCGCCAGCAGTCAAGGAGAAACTAATGAAAAACTGTTTTTT
CASSQGETNEKLFF
>NA|NA|TRBV24-1|TRBJ2-5
TGTGCCACCAGGGTCACAGGGAGCGAGACCCAGTACTTC
CATRVTGSETQYF
>TRBD2|NA|TRBV28|TRBJ2-5
TGTGCCAGCAGTTTAGTGACTAGCGGGAGGGATGAGACCCAGTACTTC
CASSLVTSGRDETQYF